The rows below give T cell receptor beta chains drawn from one sample of a study of PD-L1 blockade in urothelial cancer. Sequencing was performed with immunoSEQ multiplex PCR; in TCRdb, only in-frame clones are kept and a portion is missing. The top ten hold over 1.5% of the sample, which has more than 95,000 clones, about 89% seen once. The sequences come from PBMCs, collected around atezolizumab (anti-PD-L1) treatment. These receptors were collected from a man aged 55 to 70 with urothelial cancer. Both conserved end residues are part of each CDR3. D genes are given only for firm matches. Clone sizes are given selectively: once, few, many, or a class where the clone is expanded.

d_gene	j_gene	abundance	v_gene	CDR3aa	CDR3nt
TRBD2	TRBJ2-3	once	TRBV11-3	CASSYPLSGVTDTQYF	TGTGCCAGCAGCTACCCCCTTAGCGGGGTCACAGATACGCAGTATTTT
-	TRBJ1-3	-	TRBV15	CATSREPLGSGNTIYF	TGTGCCACCAGCAGAGAGCCCCTCGGCTCTGGAAACACCATATATTTT
-	TRBJ1-1	-	TRBV2	CASRYNTEAFF	TGTGCCAGCAGGTATAACACTGAAGCTTTCTTT
TRBD1	TRBJ1-2	-	TRBV9	CASSLNRGTGPDGYTF	TGTGCCAGCAGCCTCAATAGGGGGACAGGGCCGGACGGCTACACCTTC
TRBD1	TRBJ1-6	-	TRBV2	CASIGGQNSPLHF	TGTGCCAGCATTGGGGGACAGAATTCACCCCTCCACTTT
-	TRBJ2-3	-	TRBV19	CASSIPGFSTDTQYF	TGTGCCAGTAGTATCCCGGGGTTTAGCACAGATACGCAGTATTTT
-	TRBJ2-2	-	TRBV19	CASSLDRAFTGELFF	TGTGCCAGTAGTCTCGACAGAGCATTCACCGGGGAGCTGTTTTTT
-	TRBJ2-3	-	TRBV6-5	CASSLGGTSTDTQYF	TGTGCCAGCAGTTTGGGGGGAACTAGCACAGATACGCAGTATTTT
-	TRBJ1-1	once	TRBV10-1	CASSGGSGGNLNTEAFF	TGCGCCAGCAGTGGCGGATCCGGGGGAAACCTGAACACTGAAGCTTTCTTT
TRBD1	TRBJ1-4	-	TRBV18	CASSPKTGTVNEKLFF	TGTGCCAGCTCACCAAAGACCGGGACAGTAAATGAAAAACTGTTTTTT
TRBD2	TRBJ2-5	-	TRBV6-1	CASSEVVTGTSWLGETQYF	TGTGCCAGCAGCGAAGTGGTTACCGGGACTAGCTGGTTAGGAGAGACCCAGTACTTC
-	TRBJ1-1	-	TRBV6-5	CASSYFPGGNTEAFF	TGTGCCAGCAGTTACTTCCCAGGAGGGAACACTGAAGCTTTCTTT
TRBD2	TRBJ2-3	-	TRBV4-3	CASSQDTSGGVTDTQYF	TGCGCCAGCAGCCAAGACACTAGCGGGGGGGTCACAGATACGCAGTATTTT
TRBD1	TRBJ1-1	-	TRBV5-6	CASYYDRVPMNTEAFF	TGTGCCAGCTATTATGACAGGGTCCCCATGAACACTGAAGCTTTCTTT
-	TRBJ1-1	-	TRBV30	CAWERWTEAFF	TGTGCCTGGGAGAGATGGACTGAAGCTTTCTTT
TRBD2	TRBJ2-1	-	TRBV4-1	CASSHTSGGDRNEQFF	TGCGCCAGCAGCCATACTAGCGGGGGGGATAGGAATGAGCAGTTCTTC
-	TRBJ1-2	few	TRBV30	CARRAGGYTF	TGTGCCCGGCGGGCCGGGGGCTACACCTTC
-	TRBJ1-1	-	TRBV6-1	CASSEPAGAVAEAFF	TGTGCCAGCAGTGAACCAGCAGGGGCAGTAGCTGAAGCTTTCTTT
TRBD1	TRBJ1-2	-	TRBV14	CASSSPGQGVYGYTF	TGTGCCAGCAGCTCACCGGGACAGGGGGTCTATGGCTACACCTTC
TRBD1	TRBJ1-5	-	TRBV18	CASSPGQGMNQPQHF	TGTGCCAGCTCACCGGGACAGGGGATGAATCAGCCCCAGCATTTT
-	TRBJ2-7	-	TRBV4-2	CASSKDSAGYEQYF	TGTGCCAGCAGCAAAGACTCCGCAGGGTACGAGCAGTACTTC
-	TRBJ2-7	-	TRBV18	CASSPRAEGTYEQYF	TGTGCCAGCTCACCACGGGCAGAGGGCACCTACGAGCAGTACTTC
TRBD1	TRBJ1-2	-	TRBV28	CASSRDRGLGGYTF	TGTGCCAGCAGTCGTGACAGGGGCCTCGGCGGCTACACCTTC
TRBD2	TRBJ2-5	-	TRBV6-5	CASSLGTSGRAENF	TGTGCCAGCAGTCTCGGGACTAGCGGGAGGGCCGAGAACTTC
TRBD2	TRBJ2-7	-	TRBV5-1	CASSLELAGAEYF	TGCGCCAGCAGCTTGGAGCTAGCGGGAGCCGAGTACTTC
TRBD2	TRBJ2-1	-	TRBV9	CASSPGTSGRYNEQFF	TGTGCCAGCAGCCCGGGGACTAGCGGGAGATACAATGAGCAGTTCTTC
-	TRBJ1-5	-	TRBV15	CATSRDLADSNQPQHF	TGTGCCACCAGCAGAGATTTGGCAGATAGCAATCAGCCCCAGCATTTT
TRBD1	TRBJ1-2	once	TRBV28	CASSSDRGPYYGYTF	TGTGCCAGCAGTTCAGACAGGGGTCCCTATTATGGCTACACCTTC
-	TRBJ2-1	-	TRBV19	CASSIGGGTGGLARNEQFF	TGTGCCAGTAGTATAGGAGGGGGGACAGGAGGACTAGCGAGGAATGAGCAGTTCTTC
-	TRBJ1-5	-	TRBV28	CASLPGGDGRGWPQHF	TGTGCCAGCCTCCCCGGAGGCGATGGCCGGGGGTGGCCCCAGCATTTT
-	TRBJ1-2	-	TRBV10-3	CAISESSRGDMYGYTF	TGTGCCATCAGTGAGTCGAGCCGGGGGGACATGTATGGCTACACCTTC
TRBD1	TRBJ1-4	-	TRBV29-1	CSVARDRGREKLFF	TGCAGCGTCGCCCGGGACAGGGGGCGGGAAAAACTGTTTTTT
-	TRBJ1-1	-	TRBV5-1	CASSLGEYTEAFF	TGCGCCAGCAGCCTAGGGGAATACACTGAAGCTTTCTTT
-	TRBJ2-1	-	TRBV7-9	CASSLVAGWNEQFF	TGTGCCAGCAGCTTAGTGGCAGGCTGGAATGAGCAGTTCTTC
TRBD1	TRBJ2-7	few	TRBV2	CASSAGTGATYEQYF	TGTGCCAGCAGCGCCGGGACAGGGGCCACCTACGAGCAGTACTTC
-	TRBJ1-5	-	TRBV5-6	CASSWGVNQPQHF	TGTGCCAGCAGCTGGGGAGTCAATCAGCCCCAGCATTTT
-	TRBJ2-2	-	TRBV18	CASSRRTDLTGELFF	TGTGCCAGCTCACGAAGGACAGACCTCACCGGGGAGCTGTTTTTT
-	TRBJ1-2	-	TRBV11-2	CASSFQGTYGYTF	TGTGCCAGCAGCTTCCAGGGAACCTATGGCTACACCTTC
-	TRBJ2-1	-	TRBV11-2	CASSLSRGNNEQFF	TGTGCCAGCAGCTTATCCAGGGGAAACAATGAGCAGTTCTTC
-	TRBJ2-6	-	TRBV6-5	CASSYNSISGANVLTF	TGTGCCAGCAGTTACAACAGCATTTCTGGGGCCAACGTCCTGACTTTC
TRBD2	TRBJ2-1	-	TRBV5-1	CASSLSGGYNEQFF	TGCGCCAGCAGCTTGAGCGGGGGTTACAATGAGCAGTTCTTC
-	TRBJ2-2	-	TRBV10-3	CATKHGAGTGELFF	TGTGCTACCAAACACGGTGCGGGGACCGGGGAGCTGTTTTTT
-	TRBJ1-2	few	TRBV2	CATAEGNYGYTF	TGTGCAACAGCGGAAGGAAACTATGGCTACACCTTC
-	TRBJ2-3	-	TRBV30	CAWSVLADTQYF	TGTGCCTGGAGTGTACTGGCAGATACGCAGTATTTT
TRBD1	TRBJ2-1	-	TRBV5-4	CASSKETQGHEQFF	TGTGCCAGCAGCAAGGAAACACAGGGGCATGAGCAGTTCTTC
TRBD1	TRBJ2-6	-	TRBV18	CASSPGGTGYTQTSGANVLTF	TGTGCCAGCTCACCCGGGGGGACAGGGTACACTCAAACCTCTGGGGCCAACGTCCTGACTTTC